A single sample is the source of the 26 T cell receptor beta chains below, sequenced in a study of neurological immune-mediated disorders. MiXCR was run by TCRdb on the 5' RACE reads, yielding one entry per CDR3 protein. Among fewer than 40,000 distinct CDR3 sequences listed, under 6.5% were seen once. The sequencing sample was made of CD4+ T cells from blood. All receptors derive from a woman in her forties or fifties in good health.

This clonotype showed up many times. The chain combines TRBV10-3 with TRBJ1-3; D may be TRBD1 (6 bases). The CDR3 loop spans 15 amino acids. V gave up 2 bases and J gave up 2 bases, with 10 bases separating them. Per germline, CDR1 ENHRY and CDR2 SYGVKD. This CDR3 is CAISETGFAGNTIYF. CDR3 DNA: TGTGCCATCAGTGAGACAGGGTTCGCTGGAAACACCATATATTTT.

This clonotype was seen many times. J is TRBJ1-4 and V is TRBV20-1; 7 bases fit TRBD1. V lost 1 base and J lost 6; bases outside the gene matches: 5. The CDR3 consists of 14 residues. Germline-derived CDR1 and CDR2 are DFQATT and SNEGSKA (reference sequence). CDR3: CSARVEGAHEKLFF. The DNA of the CDR3 is TGCAGTGCTAGAGTCGAGGGGGCTCATGAAAAACTGTTTTTT.

This clonotype has a count of ten or more. The junction shows a germline mismatch at one end, possibly a read error. This chain links TRBV7-2 with TRBJ2-1, with D unresolved. This CDR3 region has 15 residues. CDR1 is SGHTA, CDR2 FQGNSA, per germline. CDR3 region: CASNLVSRSDNEQFF. Written as DNA, the CDR3 is TGTGCCAGCAACTTAGTAAGCAGGTCAGACAATGAGCAGTTCTTC.

This clonotype appeared many times. The V call is TRBV9, the J call TRBJ1-2; D is possibly TRBD1 (5 bases). There are 14 residues in the CDR3. V dropped 0 bases and J dropped 4 bases, with 10 bases sitting between them. Germline CDR1 is SGDLS and CDR2 is YYNGEE. The CDR3 sequence: CASSVDSGGYGYTF. CDR3 sequence (DNA): TGTGCCAGCAGCGTAGACTCGGGGGGCTATGGCTACACCTTC.

There are many counts of this clonotype. J is TRBJ2-3 and V is TRBV20-1; TRBD2 might be the D (7 bases). V lost 5 bases to trimming and J lost 5 bases, with 23 bases between them. Germline values: CDR1 DFQATT, CDR2 SNEGSKA (reference sequence). The CDR3 is 16 amino acids. CDR3 sequence reads: CSAPSRGASAGDTQYF. The CDR3 region has the DNA TGCAGTGCTCCCTCCCGGGGGGCTAGCGCGGGAGATACGCAGTATTTT.

The sample holds many counts of this clonotype. The chain links TRBV6-5 to TRBJ2-2; 8 nucleotides line up with TRBD2. Trimming took 2 bases from V and 1 from J; bases not matched to a gene: 3. The CDR3 has 16 amino acids. The germline gives CDR1 MNHEY, CDR2 SVGAGI. CDR3 sequence (DNA): TGTGCCAGCAGTTACGCGGCGGGGGGGAACACCGGGGAGCTGTTTTTT. This sequence encodes CASSYAAGGNTGELFF.

This clonotype was picked up many times. V is TRBV7-6 and J is TRBJ2-1; D uncertain. Germline-derived CDR1 and CDR2 are SGHVS and FNYEAQ. The CDR3 is 15 amino acids. V was clipped by 6 bases and J by 0 bases, with 12 bases between them. The CDR3 region has the DNA TGTGCCAGCAGGGGTCTGGGGTTCTCCTACAATGAGCAGTTCTTC. Protein product: CASRGLGFSYNEQFF.

The sample holds many counts of this clonotype. This CDR3 is CASSLVSSHNEQFF. The DNA for the CDR3 is TGTGCCAGCAGTTTAGTTTCCAGCCACAATGAGCAGTTCTTC. The J gene is TRBJ2-1, the V gene TRBV27; no clear D gene. Trimming left V 2 bases short and J 5 bases short, with 10 bases between. This CDR3 has 14 amino acids. Germline lookup yields CDR1 MNHEY and CDR2 SMNVEV (reference sequence).

This clonotype was observed many times. This chain uses TRBV29-1 with TRBJ2-2; 8 nucleotides agree with TRBD2. The CDR3 length is 15 residues. J was trimmed by 0 bases and V by 6 bases; bases with no gene match: 6. CDR1 and CDR2 from the germline V gene are SQVTM and ANQGSEA. The CDR3 protein is CSVDPGGANTGELFF. The CDR3 nucleotides are TGCAGCGTCGACCCCGGGGGGGCGAACACCGGGGAGCTGTTTTTT.

The chain employs TRBV3-1 and TRBJ2-7, with no clear D. Germline V gene lookup returns CDR1 LGHDT and CDR2 YNNKEL (reference sequence). Trimming took 5 bases from V and 1 from J, leaving 3 bases between them. The CDR3 runs to 11 residues. The CDR3 region is CASSGSYEQYF. Here the CDR3 DNA reads TGTGCCAGCAGCGGGTCCTACGAGCAGTACTTC.

This clonotype appeared many times. The gene calls are TRBV5-1 and TRBJ1-1; D unclear. CDR3 length: 13 amino acids. V lost 0 bases and J 1 base, leaving 4 bases between the germline ends. Germline V gene lookup returns CDR1 SGHRS and CDR2 YFSETQ. The CDR3 bases are TGCGCCAGCAGCTTGGGAGGGAACACTGAAGCTTTCTTT. This encodes CASSLGGNTEAFF.

This clonotype was recorded many times. The rearrangement joins TRBV20-1 to TRBJ1-4; D unresolved. V dropped 6 bases and J dropped 6 bases, with 17 bases sitting between them. Germline CDR1 and CDR2: DFQATT and SNEGSKA (reference sequence). The CDR3 loop spans 14 amino acids. As DNA, the CDR3 is TGCAGTGCCCGCGGTATTGGGTATGATGAAAAACTGTTTTTT. Amino acids: CSARGIGYDEKLFF.

This clonotype was counted ten times or more. The chain recombines TRBV6-5 with TRBJ1-2, with no clear D. Germline V gene sequence: CDR1 MNHEY, CDR2 SVGAGI. The ends were cut back, 2 bases at V and 2 bases at J, with 15 bases in the middle. CDR3 length: 16 residues. The CDR3 is CASSYLTLTENYGYTF. The CDR3 coding sequence is TGTGCCAGCAGTTACCTTACCCTGACTGAGAACTATGGCTACACCTTC.

There are many counts of this clonotype. The chain carries TRBV29-1 and TRBJ2-3; perhaps TRBD2 as D (6 bases). The V end lost 4 bases, the J end lost 3 bases, and 14 bases lay between the germline ends. Per the germline V gene, CDR1 is SQVTM and CDR2 is ANQGSEA. The CDR3 consists of 14 residues. This chain's CDR3 is CSVGGGYGTDTQYF. In nucleotides, the CDR3 is TGCAGCGTTGGAGGAGGGTACGGAACAGATACGCAGTATTTT.

This clonotype came up many times. The chain employs TRBV18 and TRBJ2-1, with 9 bases aligning to TRBD2. The J segment lost 0 bases and the V segment lost 2 bases, leaving 2 bases of the junction unmatched. The CDR3 consists of 16 residues. Germline-derived CDR1 and CDR2 are KGHSH and LQKENI. CDR3 sequence reads: CASSPFSGSSYNEQFF. In DNA form, the CDR3 reads TGTGCCAGCTCACCATTTAGCGGGAGCTCCTACAATGAGCAGTTCTTC. The variable domain in full, completed from reference TRBV18 and TRBJ2-1, reads NAGVMQNPRHLVRRRGQEARLRCSPMKGHSHVYWYRQLPEEGLKFMVYLQKENIIDESGMPKERFSAEFPKEGPSILRIQQVVRGDSAAYFCASSPFSGSSYNEQFFGPGTRLTVL.

In its sample, this clonotype was seen many times. V is TRBV7-9 and J is TRBJ2-3; D gene unclear. Trimming shortened V by 0 bases and J by 0 bases, and 1 base separated the two germline ends. There are 13 residues in the CDR3. Germline CDR1 and CDR2: SEHNR and FQNEAQ (reference sequence). For the CDR3, the DNA is TGTGCCAGCAGCTTAGCCAGCACAGATACGCAGTATTTT. Its protein product is CASSLASTDTQYF.

This clonotype was seen repeatedly, ten times or more. V and J are TRBV2 and TRBJ2-1, with a weak D call TRBD1 (5 bases). Trimming stripped 5 bases from V and 6 bases from J, with 11 bases between. The CDR3 runs to 13 residues. Looked up from germline, CDR1 is SNHLY and CDR2 is FYNNEI. In DNA, the CDR3 is TGTGCCAGCAGTAAGGACACACCCAATGAGCAGTTCTTC. Its protein is CASSKDTPNEQFF.

This clonotype was picked up a small number of times. This sequence joins TRBV18 and TRBJ2-3, with TRBD2 matching over 11 bases. The CDR3 is 17 residues long. Per germline, CDR1 KGHSH and CDR2 LQKENI. V was clipped by 2 bases and J by 0 bases; unmatched bases: 4. The CDR3 coding sequence is TGTGCCAGCTCACCAACTACTAGCGGGGGTAGCACAGATACGCAGTATTTT. Translating gives CASSPTTSGGSTDTQYF. The variable domain in full, completed from reference TRBV18 and TRBJ2-3, reads NAGVMQNPRHLVRRRGQEARLRCSPMKGHSHVYWYRQLPEEGLKFMVYLQKENIIDESGMPKERFSAEFPKEGPSILRIQQVVRGDSAAYFCASSPTTSGGSTDTQYFGPGTRLTVL.

Many counts were recorded for this clonotype. The gene calls are TRBV28 and TRBJ2-3; D call uncertain. The CDR3 is 13 amino acids. With 6 bases removed from V and 4 bases from J, the gap between germline ends came to 11 bases. The germline gives CDR1 MDHEN, CDR2 SYDVKM. As DNA, the CDR3 is TGTGCCAGCAGCTCGAACTATCCAGATACGCAGTATTTT. Encoded protein: CASSSNYPDTQYF.

This clonotype was counted at least ten times. This chain's CDR3 is CSARSRTVLNKNIQYF. CDR3 DNA: TGCAGTGCTAGATCCCGGACTGTACTGAACAAAAACATTCAGTACTTC. V is TRBV20-1 and J is TRBJ2-4; a possible D gene is TRBD2 (5 bases). V was cut by 2 bases and J by 3 bases, with 17 bases left in between. CDR3 length equals 16 residues. Looked up from germline, CDR1 is DFQATT and CDR2 is SNEGSKA (reference sequence).

This clonotype has at least ten counts. The chain joins TRBV20-1 to TRBJ2-1; D may be TRBD1 (6 bases). The CDR3 sequence is 12 residues long. V was pared by 5 bases and J by 3 bases, with 8 bases between. Germline CDR1 and CDR2: DFQATT and SNEGSKA (reference sequence). Here the CDR3 reads CSAPQGYNEQFF. The CDR3 region has the DNA TGCAGTGCTCCACAGGGCTACAATGAGCAGTTCTTC.

This clonotype has at least ten counts. The chain couples TRBV5-1 to TRBJ2-3, with D maybe TRBD1 (5 bases). V dropped 4 bases and J dropped 1 base, with 13 bases sitting between them. This CDR3 contains 15 residues. The germline CDR1 and CDR2 sequences are SGHRS and YFSETQ. CDR3 nucleotides: TGCGCCAGCAGCCAGTGGGGCGGAGGCACAGATACGCAGTATTTT. As protein: CASSQWGGGTDTQYF.

Ten or more counts support this clonotype. The V call is TRBV7-9, the J call TRBJ2-6; D may match TRBD1 or TRBD2 (6 bases each). With 4 bases removed from V and 0 bases from J, the gap between germline ends came to 13 bases. The length of the CDR3 is 17 residues. The germline V gene encodes CDR1 SEHNR and CDR2 FQNEAQ (reference sequence). In DNA form, the CDR3 reads TGTGCCAGCAGCTCCAGGGGACTCAGCTCTGGGGCCAACGTCCTGACTTTC. Its translation is CASSSRGLSSGANVLTF.

This clonotype was detected many times. The V gene is TRBV7-9, the J gene TRBJ2-1; D possibly corresponds to TRBD2 (6 bases). Trimming took off 5 bases at V and 7 bases at J, with 27 bases between the two ends. Germline loops: CDR1 SEHNR, CDR2 FQNEAQ (reference sequence). The CDR3 extends over 18 amino acids. The CDR3, as DNA: TGTGCCAGCAGCCAATCGAGGGGAGCCCGCGGGGTATCAAATGAGCAGTTCTTC. Translation: CASSQSRGARGVSNEQFF.

This clonotype was found a few times. The chain has TRBV19 and TRBJ2-2; no firm D call. This CDR3 region has 13 residues. V dropped 11 bases and J dropped 0 bases, with 10 bases sitting between them. Germline V gene data show CDR1 as LNHDA and CDR2 as SQIVND (reference sequence). For the CDR3, the DNA is TGTGCCGCCGCCGAAGCGAACACCGGGGAGCTGTTTTTT. Protein sequence: CAAAEANTGELFF.

This clonotype was counted at least ten times. V is TRBV2 and J is TRBJ1-2; 9 nucleotides line up with TRBD1. Trimming cost V 5 bases and J 6 bases; bases outside gene matches: 4. Germline assignment: CDR1 SNHLY and CDR2 FYNNEI. The length of the CDR3 is 13 residues. CDR3 nucleotide sequence: TGTGCCAGCAGTTGGACAGGGGCGGATGGCTACACCTTC. This translates into CASSWTGADGYTF.